This TCR beta chain was captured in a study of CD4+ T cells in melanoma. Points from the study as a whole: CD8+ T cell, macrophage and B cell function reportedly correlated with neoantigen-specific CD4+ T cells. Reportedly, melanoma neoantigen-specific CD4+ T cells showed varied differentiation states.

Repertoires were generated with immunoSEQ multiplex PCR, while TCRdb's copy carries only in-frame clones and drops some. The sample lists roughly 110,000 clones, about 90% seen once, with 3.3% in the top ten. With respect to this clone: Its specificity is not known.

The source of this sequence is a human donor with melanoma. Sequenced sample: peripheral blood.

This CDR3 is CASSATSASYEQYF. Here the CDR3 DNA reads TGTGCCAGCAGCGCGACTAGCGCCTCCTACGAGCAGTACTTC. The rearrangement uses TRBV9 and TRBJ2-7, with 8 bases fitting TRBD2. CDR1 and CDR2 (germline): SGDLS, YYNGEE. This CDR3 has 14 amino acids. V was pared by 3 bases and J by 0 bases, with 2 bases of the junction left unmatched.